These 20 T cell receptor beta chains share one sample of origin, sequenced in a study of T cells in Graves' hyperthyroidism and ophthalmopathy. From RNA transcripts, TCR beta CDR3 regions were amplified. An initial round of RT-PCR targeting the TCR CDR3 relied on the HTBI primer set. TCRdb called the multiplex PCR reads again in MiXCR, with one record for every CDR3 protein. The sample gives under 450,000 distinct CDR3 sequences, around 16% of which show up once; 13% to 15% is in the top ten. Sequencing used blood. The receptors here all came from a woman in her late teens or twenties with Graves' hyperthyroidism.

This clonotype was picked up a small number of times. The chain has TRBV6-1 and TRBJ2-5; TRBD2 matches at 8 bases. Germline V gene sequence: CDR1 MNHNS, CDR2 SASEGT. The CDR3 sequence is 14 residues long. Trimming cost V 9 bases and J 1 base; bases outside gene matches: 7. As DNA, the CDR3 is TGTGCCAGGGAGCGGGAGATAATCCAAGAGACCCAGTACTTC. Translating it yields CAREREIIQETQYF.

This clonotype was seen repeatedly, ten times or more. The rearrangement uses TRBV3-1 and TRBJ2-1; 8 nucleotides match TRBD1. J lost 12 bases, V lost 1 base, and 5 bases had no gene match. Germline V lookup: CDR1 LGHDT, CDR2 YNNKEL (reference sequence). This CDR3 contains 13 residues. In nucleotides, the CDR3 is TGTGCCAGCAGCCAAGTAAGACAGGGGTTGCAGTTCTTC. It translates to CASSQVRQGLQFF.

This clonotype was observed a handful of times. The gene calls are TRBV3-1 and TRBJ2-1; D may match TRBD1 or TRBD2 (6 bases each). Germline CDR1 LGHDT, CDR2 YNNKEL (reference sequence). Trimming stripped 0 bases from V and 1 base from J, with 10 bases between. This CDR3 is built from 16 residues. CDR3 nucleotides: TGTGCCAGCAGCCAAGAGGTAGGGGGGTCCTACAATGAGCAGTTCTTC. Translation gives CASSQEVGGSYNEQFF.

This clonotype came up many times. This rearrangement joins TRBV28 to TRBJ1-4; tentatively, D is TRBD1 (5 bases). Between the trimmed V and J ends, which lost 2 bases and 9 bases, there was a span of 7 bases. Germline CDR1 is MDHEN and CDR2 is SYDVKM. The CDR3 has 12 residues. In nucleotides, the CDR3 is TGTGCCAGCAGTTTAGGGGGGAAAAAACTGTTTTTT. Protein product: CASSLGGKKLFF.

Many counts were recorded for this clonotype. The chain has TRBV20-1 and TRBJ2-5; D is undetermined. Germline lookup yields CDR1 DFQATT and CDR2 SNEGSKA (reference sequence). The germline V and J ends were trimmed by 6 bases and 2 bases, with 10 bases remaining between them. The CDR3 has 12 amino acids. Written as DNA, the CDR3 is TGCAGTGCCGAGACTCGTCAAGAGACCCAGTACTTC. Translated, it gives CSAETRQETQYF.

Points on this clonotype: It may be a read error: a sequence one base away is much more abundant. The CDR3 DNA reads TGTGCCACCAGCAGGGAAGGGAGAGCCTATGGCTACACCTTC. It specifies CATSREGRAYGYTF. The V gene is TRBV15, the J gene TRBJ1-2; D unresolved. The CDR3 has 14 residues. Germline loops: CDR1 LNHNV, CDR2 YYDKDF (reference sequence). With 3 bases removed from V and 4 bases from J, the gap between germline ends came to 12 bases.

This clonotype was observed a few times. The V and J genes are TRBV4-3 and TRBJ2-7; unclear D gene. This CDR3 has 15 amino acids. V lost 0 bases and J lost 2, with 11 bases in between. Germline-derived CDR1 and CDR2 are LGHNA and YSLEER. CDR3 protein: CASSQDWAATYEQYF. Written as DNA, the CDR3 is TGCGCCAGCAGCCAAGACTGGGCCGCGACCTACGAGCAGTACTTC.

This clonotype was detected a few times. Just one base apart from a much larger clone, this may be a read error. V gene TRBV11-2 combines with J gene TRBJ2-1, with 7 bases aligning to TRBD1. V was pared by 5 bases and J by 6 bases, with 16 bases of the junction left unmatched. The CDR3 has 17 residues. CDR1 and CDR2 (germline): SGHAT, FQNNGV. Written as DNA, the CDR3 is TGTGCCAGCAGCCCCGCTAAGATATCGACAGGGTGCAATGAGCAGTTCTTC. Its protein is CASSPAKISTGCNEQFF. Combining the CDR3 with reference TRBV11-2 and TRBJ2-1 gives the whole variable domain EAGVAQSPRYKIIEKRQSVAFWCNPISGHATLYWYQQILGQGPKLLIQFQNNGVVDDSQLPKDRFSAERLKGVDSTLKIQPAKLEDSAVYLCASSPAKISTGCNEQFFGPGTRLTVL.

This clonotype was detected ten times or more. The rearrangement uses TRBV2 and TRBJ2-7, with TRBD2 matching over 13 bases. The V and J ends lost 4 bases and 3 bases, in that order; junction bases with no gene match: 3. Germline lookup yields CDR1 SNHLY and CDR2 FYNNEI. The CDR3 runs 15 residues. The CDR3 region is CASSGGLAGSYEQYF. In nucleotides, the CDR3 is TGTGCCAGCAGTGGGGGACTAGCGGGGAGCTACGAGCAGTACTTC.

This clonotype appeared a few times. The chain combines TRBV20-1 with TRBJ2-5, with TRBD1 matching 8 bases. Trimming cost V 1 base and J 14 bases; bases outside gene matches: 9. Germline loops: CDR1 DFQATT, CDR2 SNEGSKA (reference sequence). The CDR3 runs 12 residues. CDR3 DNA: TGCAGTGCTAGAGGAGGGACAGGTGATTCTTACTTC. Its protein is CSARGGTGDSYF.

This clonotype occurred many times. The CDR3 loop is CASSLRGESGELFF. The CDR3 DNA reads TGCGCCAGCAGCTTGCGCGGGGAGAGCGGGGAGCTGTTTTTT. The chain couples TRBV5-1 to TRBJ2-2; tentatively, D is TRBD2 (6 bases). The CDR3 runs to 14 residues. In germline, CDR1 is SGHRS, CDR2 YFSETQ. Trimming removed 1 base from V and 7 bases from J, with 11 bases in between.

V gene TRBV29-1 combines with J gene TRBJ2-7; D remains ambiguous. Germline loops: CDR1 SQVTM, CDR2 ANQGSEA. Trimming pared 3 bases from V and 7 bases from J, leaving 13 bases between. The CDR3 length is 12 residues. The CDR3 spells CSVELWGGEQYF. In DNA form, the CDR3 reads TGCAGCGTTGAGCTTTGGGGTGGGGAGCAGTACTTC.

In its sample, this clonotype was seen a few times. The chain has TRBV6-1 and TRBJ1-2; D may be TRBD1 (5 bases). Trimming took off 5 bases at V and 5 bases at J, with 12 bases between the two ends. The CDR3 is made up of 13 amino acids. Germline CDR1 is MNHNS and CDR2 is SASEGT. The CDR3 nucleotides read TGTGCCAGCAGTTTCGCAGGGCGGTATGGCTACACCTTC. This translates into CASSFAGRYGYTF.

There are many counts of this clonotype. The chain uses TRBV7-9 and TRBJ2-3; no firm D call. Germline V CDR1 and CDR2: SEHNR, FQNEAQ (reference sequence). This CDR3 comprises 13 residues. V lost 4 bases and J 4 bases, leaving 9 bases between the germline ends. This CDR3 reads CASSSSAADTQYF. The CDR3 DNA reads TGTGCCAGCAGCTCATCGGCGGCAGATACGCAGTATTTT.

The table lists this clonotype with a count of one. The chain is built from TRBV2 and TRBJ2-7, with D maybe TRBD1 (7 bases). The CDR3 runs 13 residues. Looked up from germline, CDR1 is SNHLY and CDR2 is FYNNEI. V was cut by 6 bases and J by 5 bases, with 14 bases left in between. CDR3 sequence: CASSPVRGDEQYF. The CDR3 DNA sequence: TGTGCCAGCAGCCCTGTCAGGGGGGACGAGCAGTACTTC.

The table lists this clonotype with many counts. The chain carries TRBV5-1 and TRBJ1-1; D perhaps matches TRBD1 (5 bases). The CDR3 totals 13 residues. Germline values: CDR1 SGHRS, CDR2 YFSETQ. Between the trimmed V and J ends, which lost 1 base and 7 bases, there was a span of 11 bases. The DNA for the CDR3 is TGCGCCAGCAGCTTGCGGCGGGGACTTGAAGCTTTCTTT. It translates to CASSLRRGLEAFF.

The chain has TRBV20-1 and TRBJ1-4; 10 bases line up with TRBD1. V lost 6 bases to trimming and J lost 6 bases; unmatched junction nucleotides: 7. CDR1 DFQATT and CDR2 SNEGSKA come from the germline V gene (reference sequence). The CDR3 totals 14 residues. The CDR3 DNA reads TGCAGTGCCTCCGACAGGGGGCGAGATGAAAAACTGTTTTTT. Translated: CSASDRGRDEKLFF.

V is TRBV6-2 or TRBV6-3 and J is TRBJ1-2; D ambiguous. Per the germline V gene, CDR1 is MNHEY and CDR2 is SVGEGT. V was cut by 2 bases and J by 4 bases, with 8 bases left in between. The CDR3 has 13 residues. This CDR3 is CASSYGGSYGYTF. Here the CDR3 DNA reads TGTGCCAGCAGTTACGGTGGATCCTATGGCTACACCTTC.

This clonotype was detected many times. The chain has TRBV20-1 and TRBJ2-2, with 9 bases aligning to TRBD2. Germline CDR1 DFQATT, CDR2 SNEGSKA (reference sequence). The ends lost 1 base at V and 7 bases at J; junction bases unmatched: 7. The CDR3 is 15 residues long. Here the CDR3 DNA reads TGCAGTGCTAGAGTCGGGGGACTAGCAGTCGGGGAGCTGTTTTTT. Translated, it gives CSARVGGLAVGELFF.

This clonotype was counted at least ten times. V usage is TRBV2 and J usage is TRBJ1-4; D is unclear. This CDR3 has 13 residues. Germline CDR1 is SNHLY and CDR2 is FYNNEI. V shed 8 bases and J shed 8 bases, with 15 bases lying between them. Written as DNA, the CDR3 is TGTGCCAGCCGGGAACCACTGGGGGAAAAACTGTTTTTT. It specifies CASREPLGEKLFF.